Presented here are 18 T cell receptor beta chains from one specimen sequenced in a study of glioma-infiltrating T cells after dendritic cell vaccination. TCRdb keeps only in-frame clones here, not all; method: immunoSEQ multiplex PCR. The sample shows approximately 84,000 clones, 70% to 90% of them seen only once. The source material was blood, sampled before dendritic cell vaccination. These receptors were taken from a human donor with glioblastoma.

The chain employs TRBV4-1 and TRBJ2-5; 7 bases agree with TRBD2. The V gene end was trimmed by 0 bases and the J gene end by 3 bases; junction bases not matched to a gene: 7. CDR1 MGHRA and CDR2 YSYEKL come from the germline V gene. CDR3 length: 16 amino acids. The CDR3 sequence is CASSQDNWRGKETQYF. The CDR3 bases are TGCGCCAGCAGCCAAGATAACTGGCGGGGGAAAGAGACCCAGTACTTC.

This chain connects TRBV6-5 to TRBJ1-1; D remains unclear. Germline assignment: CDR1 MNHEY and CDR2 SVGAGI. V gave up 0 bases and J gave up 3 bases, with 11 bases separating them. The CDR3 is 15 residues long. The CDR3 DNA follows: TGTGCCAGCAGTTACTCGGAGGTAATGTACACTGAAGCTTTCTTT. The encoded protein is CASSYSEVMYTEAFF.

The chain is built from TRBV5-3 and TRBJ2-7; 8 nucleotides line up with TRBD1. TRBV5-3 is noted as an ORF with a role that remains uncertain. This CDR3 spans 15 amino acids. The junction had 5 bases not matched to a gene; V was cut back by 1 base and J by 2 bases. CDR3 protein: CARSLHRDRPYEQYF. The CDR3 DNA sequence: TGTGCCAGAAGCTTGCACCGGGACAGGCCCTACGAGCAGTACTTC.

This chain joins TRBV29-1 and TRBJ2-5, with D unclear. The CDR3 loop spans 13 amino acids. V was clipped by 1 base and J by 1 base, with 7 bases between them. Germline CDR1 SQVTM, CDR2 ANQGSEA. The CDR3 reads CSVEVSFQETQYF. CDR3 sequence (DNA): TGCAGCGTTGAAGTAAGCTTCCAAGAGACCCAGTACTTC.

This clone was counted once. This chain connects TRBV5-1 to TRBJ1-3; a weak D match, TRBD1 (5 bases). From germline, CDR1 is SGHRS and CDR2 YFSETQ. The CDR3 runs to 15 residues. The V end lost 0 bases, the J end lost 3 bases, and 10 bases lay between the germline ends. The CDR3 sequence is CASSLDGAYGNTIYF. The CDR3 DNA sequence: TGCGCCAGCAGCTTGGATGGGGCGTATGGAAACACCATATATTTT.

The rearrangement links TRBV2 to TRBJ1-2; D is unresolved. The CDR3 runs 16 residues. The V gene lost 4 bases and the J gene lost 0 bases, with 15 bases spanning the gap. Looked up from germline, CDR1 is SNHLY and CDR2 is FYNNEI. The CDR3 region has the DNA TGTGCCAGCAGTGTATTCGTCACAGCTACTAACTATGGCTACACCTTC. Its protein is CASSVFVTATNYGYTF.

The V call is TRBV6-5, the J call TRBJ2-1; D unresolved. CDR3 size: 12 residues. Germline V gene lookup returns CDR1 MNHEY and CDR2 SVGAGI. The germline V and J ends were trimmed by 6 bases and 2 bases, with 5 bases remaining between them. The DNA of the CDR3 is TGTGCCAGCAGGGAGACCTACAATGAGCAGTTCTTC. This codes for CASRETYNEQFF.

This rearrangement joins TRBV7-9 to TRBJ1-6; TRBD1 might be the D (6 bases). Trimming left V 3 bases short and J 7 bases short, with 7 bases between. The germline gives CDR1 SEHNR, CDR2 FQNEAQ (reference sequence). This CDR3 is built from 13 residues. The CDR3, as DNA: TGTGCCAGCAGCTTTGACAGGAATTCACCCCTCCACTTT. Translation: CASSFDRNSPLHF.

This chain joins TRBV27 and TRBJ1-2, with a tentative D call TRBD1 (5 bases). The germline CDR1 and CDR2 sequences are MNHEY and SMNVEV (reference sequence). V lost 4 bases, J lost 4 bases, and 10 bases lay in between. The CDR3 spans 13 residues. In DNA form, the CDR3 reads TGTGCCAGCAGTTCAGGGCGAGTCTATGGCTACACCTTC. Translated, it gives CASSSGRVYGYTF.

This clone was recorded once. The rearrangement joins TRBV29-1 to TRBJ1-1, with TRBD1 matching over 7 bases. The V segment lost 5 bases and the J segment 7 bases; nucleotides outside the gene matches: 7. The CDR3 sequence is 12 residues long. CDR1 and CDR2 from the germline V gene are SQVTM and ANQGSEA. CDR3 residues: CSVKPGTDEAFF. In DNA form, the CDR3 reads TGCAGCGTTAAGCCCGGGACAGATGAAGCTTTCTTT.

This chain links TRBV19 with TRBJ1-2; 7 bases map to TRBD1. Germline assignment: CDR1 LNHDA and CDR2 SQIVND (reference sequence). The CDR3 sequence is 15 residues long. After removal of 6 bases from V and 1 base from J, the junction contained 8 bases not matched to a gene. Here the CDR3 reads CASRTGSLVNYGYTF. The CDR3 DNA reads TGTGCCAGTAGGACAGGGTCTCTCGTTAACTATGGCTACACCTTC.

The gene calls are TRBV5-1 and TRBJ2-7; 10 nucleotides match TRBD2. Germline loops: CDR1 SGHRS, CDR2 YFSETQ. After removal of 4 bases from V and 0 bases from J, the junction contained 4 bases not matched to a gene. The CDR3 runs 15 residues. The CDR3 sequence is CASSPGLADSYEQYF. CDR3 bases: TGCGCCAGCAGCCCCGGACTAGCGGACTCCTACGAGCAGTACTTC.

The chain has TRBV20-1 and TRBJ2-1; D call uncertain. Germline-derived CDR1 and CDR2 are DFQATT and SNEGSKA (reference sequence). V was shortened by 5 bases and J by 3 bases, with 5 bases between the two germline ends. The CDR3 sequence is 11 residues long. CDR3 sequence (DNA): TGCAGTGCTGTATACTACAATGAGCAGTTCTTC. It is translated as CSAVYYNEQFF.

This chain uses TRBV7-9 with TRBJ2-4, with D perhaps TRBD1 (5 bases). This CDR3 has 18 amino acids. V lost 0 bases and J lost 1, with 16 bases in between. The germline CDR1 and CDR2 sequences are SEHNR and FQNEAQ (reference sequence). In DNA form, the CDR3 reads TGTGCCAGCAGCTTAGCGAAAAGGGGCGACCTGGCCAAAAACATTCAGTACTTC. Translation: CASSLAKRGDLAKNIQYF.

The DNA of the CDR3 is TGTGCCAGCAGCTTAGGCGACAGGGAATACAATGAGCAGTTCTTC. Its translation: CASSLGDREYNEQFF. This chain links TRBV7-9 with TRBJ2-1; 7 bases match TRBD1. Germline CDR1 SEHNR, CDR2 FQNEAQ (reference sequence). The CDR3 runs 15 residues. The V segment lost 1 base and the J segment 4 bases; nucleotides outside the gene matches: 4.

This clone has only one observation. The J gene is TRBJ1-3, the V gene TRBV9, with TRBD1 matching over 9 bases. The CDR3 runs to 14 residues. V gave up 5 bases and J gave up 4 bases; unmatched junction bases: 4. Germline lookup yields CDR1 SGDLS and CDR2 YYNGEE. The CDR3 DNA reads TGTGCCAGCAGTGAGACAGGGGGAGGAAACACCATATATTTT. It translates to CASSETGGGNTIYF.

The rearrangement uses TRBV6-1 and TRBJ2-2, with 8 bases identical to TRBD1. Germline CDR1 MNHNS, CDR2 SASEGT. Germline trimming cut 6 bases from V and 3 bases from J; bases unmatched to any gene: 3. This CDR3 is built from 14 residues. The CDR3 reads CASRDRVYTGELFF. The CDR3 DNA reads TGTGCCAGCAGGGACAGGGTTTACACCGGGGAGCTGTTTTTT.

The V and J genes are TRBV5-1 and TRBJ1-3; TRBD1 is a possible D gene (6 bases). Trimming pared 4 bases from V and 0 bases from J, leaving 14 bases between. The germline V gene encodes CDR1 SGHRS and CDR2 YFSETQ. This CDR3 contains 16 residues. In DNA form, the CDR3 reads TGCGCCAGCAGCCCCTCACAGGGCGACTCTGGAAACACCATATATTTT. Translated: CASSPSQGDSGNTIYF.